This T cell receptor (beta chain) was sequenced in a study of shared clonotypes between healthy human individuals. Study-wide results and caveats: An anticipated effect of sequencing depth on clonotype sharing among donors was recognized.

Every donor was a Caucasian adult from Nashville, Tennessee. The authors split each subset's genomic DNA evenly across several immunoSEQ plates. Some clones are missing from TCRdb's copy, which holds only in-frame ones; the method was immunoSEQ multiplex PCR. The sample lists approximately 2.3 million clones; 85% to 95% were seen once. The CDR3 extends over 15 amino acids. Germline CDR1 is SEHNR and CDR2 is FQNEAQ (reference sequence). This clone was recorded once. Antigen specificity is unknown. A read error may account for a junction end that differs from germline. This TCR came from a man aged 18 to 29 in good health. Some clones in this sample may be carry-over from other donors' samples. What was sequenced was naive CD4+ T cells from PBMCs. The subset denotes: CD45RA+ positively selected. This chain joins TRBV7-9 and TRBJ2-1; 11 bases align to TRBD2. The CDR3 reads CASSLAGGSGNEQFF. The DNA of the CDR3 is TGTGCCAGCAGTTTAGCGGGAGGGTCGGGCAATGAGCAGTTCTTC.